The clone carrying this T cell receptor (beta chain) was found a few times. How the authors handled the data: Using reference gene primer amplification, nucleated cell counts were estimated. Libraries were prepared by immunoSEQ multiplex PCR; TCRdb keeps only in-frame clonotypes and omits some of them. The DNA gave D and trimming, while V, J and clone size come from that table. Here the sample spans fewer than 90,000 clones, about 88% being singletons. The data were taken from a study of blood T cell repertoires in COVID-19. Whole-study context: Material from acute and convalescent COVID-19 was sourced from the United States, Italy and Spain. T cells, B-cell-depleted T cells, or PBMCs supplied cDNA or gDNA.

J gave up 10 bases and V 8 bases, and 5 bases lay outside the gene matches. There are 11 residues in the CDR3. From germline, CDR1 is SQVTM and CDR2 ANQGSEA. The genes are TRBV29-1 and TRBJ2-1, with 10 bases aligning to TRBD2. Sequencing was done on a sample of peripheral blood. This clonotype was sampled from a human donor in a cohort sampled during active COVID-19. The chain's CDR3 is CSTSGREEQFF. CDR3 DNA sequence: TGCAGCACAAGCGGGAGGGAAGAGCAGTTCTTC.